Shown below are 13 T cell receptor beta chains from a single sample sequenced in a study of control samples from healthy donors and cancer patients (dated by TCRdb to 2020 to 2022). Libraries were made using the immunoSEQ multiplex PCR assay. The table was pulled from immuneACCESS by TCRdb, which kept in-frame rearrangements only. Such tables lose some clones; where checked, under half of the loss comes from unresolved V genes, and the rest has no known cause. Here the sample has 170,000 or so clones; approximately 94% occur a single time. Around 1.3% of the sample rests with the top ten. Sequencing was carried out using blood. These receptors came from a woman aged 18-29 years in good health.

This chain connects TRBV28 to TRBJ1-2, with D uncertain. Germline lookup yields CDR1 MDHEN and CDR2 SYDVKM. The CDR3 contains 13 residues. Between the trimmed V and J ends, which lost 2 bases and 4 bases, there was a span of 8 bases. The chain's CDR3 is CASSLQMSYGYTF. The CDR3 DNA is TGTGCCAGCAGTTTACAGATGTCCTATGGCTACACCTTC.

CDR3 sequence (DNA): TGCGCCAGCAGCTTGGGATTGGGATTGGGGACGGAGCAGTACTTC. Residues: CASSLGLGLGTEQYF. The chain is built from TRBV5-1 and TRBJ2-7; D is tentatively TRBD1 or TRBD2 (5 bases each). Trimming cost V 0 bases and J 7 bases, with 17 bases left between them. The CDR3 spans 15 residues. In germline, CDR1 is SGHRS, CDR2 YFSETQ.

The rearrangement joins TRBV5-3 to TRBJ1-5; D remains ambiguous. TRBV5-3 has ORF status, its function being uncertain. V was pared by 2 bases and J by 1 base, with 10 bases between. This CDR3 is 15 amino acids long. The CDR3 loop reads CARSLDGESNQPQHF. The CDR3 nucleotides are TGTGCCAGAAGCTTAGATGGGGAGAGCAATCAGCCCCAGCATTTT.

The V call is TRBV25-1, the J call TRBJ1-2, with TRBD1 matching over 12 bases. This CDR3 contains 15 residues. CDR1 is MGHDK and CDR2 is SYGVNS in the germline V gene. The V segment lost 5 bases and the J segment 8 bases; nucleotides outside the gene matches: 9. The CDR3 DNA reads TGTGCCAGCAGTCTGACGGGACAGGGGGCTGGAGGCTACACCTTC. Translating gives CASSLTGQGAGGYTF.

The chain carries TRBV28 and TRBJ2-3; perhaps TRBD2 as D (5 bases). The germline CDR1 and CDR2 sequences are MDHEN and SYDVKM. Deletions cut 2 bases from V and 9 bases from J, with 12 bases between. The CDR3 is 13 amino acids. The CDR3 sequence: CASSLEVGGTQYF. CDR3 nucleotides: TGTGCCAGCAGTTTAGAGGTCGGCGGGACGCAGTATTTT.

The chain links TRBV13 to TRBJ1-3, with a weak D call TRBD1 (6 bases). CDR3 length: 15 residues. Deletions cut 0 bases from V and 1 base from J, with 7 bases between. Germline CDR1 PRHDT, CDR2 FYEKMQ (reference sequence). The CDR3 DNA sequence: TGTGCCAGCAGCTTAGGAAGGGGGTCTGGAAACACCATATATTTT. This gives the protein CASSLGRGSGNTIYF.

The chain is built from TRBV5-6 and TRBJ1-6; D gene ambiguous. V lost 1 base and J lost 9, with 8 bases in between. This CDR3 spans 13 amino acids. Germline CDR1 and CDR2: SGHDT and YYEEEE. The CDR3 spells CASSLTRGSPLHF. The CDR3 coding sequence is TGTGCCAGCAGCTTGACTCGGGGTTCACCCCTCCACTTT.

The chain combines TRBV5-1 with TRBJ2-5; D gene unclear. The germline CDR1 and CDR2 sequences are SGHRS and YFSETQ. The V gene lost 4 bases and the J gene lost 10 bases, with 20 bases spanning the gap. The CDR3 is 14 residues long. The CDR3 here is CASSILLGSRSQYF. CDR3 nucleotides: TGCGCCAGCAGCATCCTTTTGGGTTCTCGGAGCCAGTACTTC.

The rearrangement links TRBV6-5 to TRBJ2-5, with 7 bases fitting TRBD1. CDR1 MNHEY and CDR2 SVGAGI come from the germline V gene. The V gene end was trimmed by 4 bases and the J gene end by 4 bases; junction bases not matched to a gene: 6. This CDR3 region has 14 residues. The CDR3 DNA reads TGTGCCAGCAGTTCAGCGACAGGGCGAGAGACCCAGTACTTC. Its protein product is CASSSATGRETQYF.

The V gene is TRBV3-1 (or the pseudogene TRBV3-2), the J gene TRBJ1-5; D is uncertain. The CDR3 sequence is 15 residues long. Looked up from germline, CDR1 is LGHDT and CDR2 is YNNKEL (reference sequence). Trimming cost V 4 bases and J 3 bases, with 13 bases left between them. CDR3 coding DNA: TGTGCCAGCAGCCCCCACGGGCAGCCCAATCAGCCCCAGCATTTT. Amino acids: CASSPHGQPNQPQHF.

The rearrangement joins TRBV5-1 to TRBJ1-6; D unresolved. Germline loops: CDR1 SGHRS, CDR2 YFSETQ. V was pared by 3 bases and J by 5 bases, with 12 bases between. There are 15 residues in the CDR3. CDR3 DNA sequence: TGCGCCAGCAGCTCCGGATCGGGGAATAATTCACCCCTCCACTTT. Translated: CASSSGSGNNSPLHF.

The genes are TRBV28 and TRBJ1-1; TRBD1 matches at 7 bases. Germline CDR1 and CDR2: MDHEN and SYDVKM. The length of the CDR3 is 13 residues. J gave up 4 bases and V 3 bases, and 2 bases lay outside the gene matches. The CDR3 loop is CASSLGQSTEAFF. The CDR3 coding sequence is TGTGCCAGCAGTTTGGGACAGTCCACTGAAGCTTTCTTT.

The chain joins TRBV7-2 to TRBJ2-1; no reliable D call. Germline V gene data show CDR1 as SGHTA and CDR2 as FQGNSA. CDR3 length equals 15 residues. Trimming left V 3 bases short and J 0 bases short, with 9 bases between. The CDR3: CASSFLSGSYNEQFF. The CDR3 DNA sequence: TGTGCCAGCAGCTTTTTATCTGGCTCCTACAATGAGCAGTTCTTC.